The clone carrying this T cell receptor (beta chain) was counted many times. From the 5' RACE reads, TCRdb called clonotypes with MiXCR, one entry per CDR3 protein. Of tens of thousands of distinct CDR3 sequences listed, about 19% are singletons. J gave up 5 bases and V 4 bases, and 6 bases lay outside the gene matches. There are 14 residues in the CDR3. Germline V CDR1 and CDR2: SGHNT, YYREEE (reference sequence). The V call is TRBV5-4, the J call TRBJ1-2, with 9 bases matching TRBD1. The TCR originated in a female donor with breast cancer. The sequenced material came from naive CD4+ T cells sorted from a lymph node. Subset meaning: naive CD4+ T cells, CD4+CD45RA+CD25-. CDR3 residues: CASSLGQGRYGYTF. The CDR3 nucleotides are TGTGCCAGCAGCCTTGGACAGGGGAGGTATGGCTACACCTTC.